The 20 T cell receptor beta chains reported below all come from one sample, sequenced in a study of blood T cells in healthy people across ages. With a J-beta primer mix and a sample-barcoded 5' primer, a second PCR ran about 6 to 11 cycles. Using its own MiXCR run on the 5' RACE reads, TCRdb lists one record per CDR3 protein. The sample consists of over a million distinct CDR3 sequences, 35% to 55% of them appearing once. The sequenced sample was blood. The receptors shown here come from a woman aged 55-69 years in good health.

This chain joins TRBV20-1 and TRBJ2-2, with D uncertain. The CDR3 has 13 amino acids. The germline V and J ends were trimmed by 3 bases and 6 bases, with 11 bases remaining between them. Looked up from germline, CDR1 is DFQATT and CDR2 is SNEGSKA (reference sequence). The CDR3 here is CSASVVVAGELFF. The CDR3 coding sequence is TGCAGTGCTAGTGTAGTGGTTGCCGGGGAGCTGTTTTTT.

This chain joins TRBV29-1 and TRBJ2-1; D gene unclear. This CDR3 is built from 13 residues. Trimming took off 2 bases at V and 10 bases at J, with 15 bases between the two ends. Germline V gene sequence: CDR1 SQVTM, CDR2 ANQGSEA. The CDR3 nucleotides read TGCAGCGTTGAAAGCTCCCCCGGCATGGAGCAGTTCTTC. This encodes CSVESSPGMEQFF.

This chain joins TRBV4-1 and TRBJ2-1, with 12 bases matching TRBD2. In germline, CDR1 is MGHRA, CDR2 YSYEKL. V was pared by 4 bases and J by 6 bases, with 7 bases of the junction left unmatched. This CDR3 spans 16 amino acids. CDR3 loop: CASSPLAGGFSNEQFF. The CDR3 coding sequence is TGCGCCAGCAGCCCACTAGCGGGAGGATTTTCCAATGAGCAGTTCTTC.

This chain connects TRBV4-1 to TRBJ1-6; weak D call: TRBD1 (6 bases). Germline CDR1 and CDR2: MGHRA and YSYEKL. The CDR3 is made up of 13 amino acids. The V end was cut by 2 bases, the J end by 8 bases, with 7 bases between. The CDR3 spells CASSQRQDSPLHF. For the CDR3, the DNA is TGCGCCAGCAGCCAAAGACAGGATTCACCCCTCCACTTT.

The rearrangement links TRBV2 to TRBJ2-7; tentatively, D is TRBD2 (5 bases). The V gene's germline CDR1 is SNHLY and CDR2 FYNNEI. Trimming cost V 8 bases and J 6 bases, with 8 bases left between them. This CDR3 contains 10 residues. Written as DNA, the CDR3 is TGTGCCAGCGAAGGGAGCGAGCAGTACTTC. It yields the protein CASEGSEQYF.

The J gene is TRBJ2-3, the V gene TRBV14, with TRBD1 identical over 7 bases. The ends lost 6 bases at V and 7 bases at J; junction bases unmatched: 7. The CDR3 is made up of 13 amino acids. Germline CDR1 SGHDN, CDR2 FVKESK. The CDR3 region is CASRNRGINTQYF. The CDR3 DNA reads TGTGCCAGCAGGAACAGGGGAATAAATACGCAGTATTTT. Looking up the rest from reference TRBV14 and TRBJ2-3 gives the full variable domain: EAGVTQFPSHSVIEKGQTVTLRCDPISGHDNLYWYRRVMGKEIKFLLHFVKESKQDESGMPNNRFLAERTGGTYSTLKVQPAELEDSGVYFCASRNRGINTQYFGPGTRLTVL.

Only a few counts were recorded for this clonotype. V gene TRBV29-1 combines with J gene TRBJ2-7, with 7 bases fitting TRBD2. The CDR3 totals 15 residues. V gave up 1 base and J gave up 1 base; unmatched junction bases: 7. CDR1 is SQVTM and CDR2 is ANQGSEA in the germline V gene. The CDR3 sequence is CSVEGGGVGSYEQYF. In nucleotides, the CDR3 is TGCAGCGTTGAAGGGGGAGGGGTAGGTTCCTACGAGCAGTACTTC.

There are many counts of this clonotype. V usage is TRBV27 and J usage is TRBJ2-7; possibly TRBD2 for D (6 bases). The CDR3 spans 11 residues. Germline CDR1 is MNHEY and CDR2 is SMNVEV (reference sequence). V gave up 7 bases and J gave up 5 bases, with 9 bases separating them. Written as DNA, the CDR3 is TGTGCCAGCACCGGCGGGGACGAGCAGTACTTC. It codes for CASTGGDEQYF.

The chain has TRBV12-3 or TRBV12-4 and TRBJ2-4; D is unresolved. The J call may be faulty, since TRBJ2-7 better matches the DNA end. CDR3 length: 15 residues. CDR3 nucleotides: TGTGCCAGCAGGCCGGGTGACATGGTAAACTACGAGCAGTACTTC. The encoded protein is CASRPGDMVNYEQYF.

The chain links TRBV28 to TRBJ2-1; D uncertain. Judging by the DNA end, TRBJ2-7 fits better; the J call may be wrong. The CDR3 is 16 amino acids. Per germline, CDR1 MDHEN and CDR2 SYDVKM. This CDR3 reads CASSSPSWSSYNEQYF. The CDR3 DNA reads as TGTGCCAGCAGTTCCCCGTCTTGGAGCTCCTACAATGAGCAGTACTTC.

In its sample, this clonotype was seen many times. The chain carries TRBV7-9 and TRBJ2-7, with D possibly being TRBD2 (6 bases). This CDR3 spans 13 amino acids. The V gene lost 3 bases and the J gene lost 3 bases, with 9 bases spanning the gap. Per germline, CDR1 SEHNR and CDR2 FQNEAQ (reference sequence). DNA for the CDR3: TGTGCCAGCAGCTTGGGGGGACTCTACGAGCAGTACTTC. Protein sequence: CASSLGGLYEQYF.

This clonotype came up a few times. The rearrangement uses TRBV29-1 and TRBJ2-3; 8 bases line up with TRBD2. Unmatched junction bases numbered 2, after V lost 4 bases and J lost 2 bases. This CDR3 has 13 amino acids. Germline assignment: CDR1 SQVTM and CDR2 ANQGSEA. CDR3 nucleotide sequence: TGCAGCGTTGGCGGGAGGAACACAGATACGCAGTATTTT. Encoded protein: CSVGGRNTDTQYF.

This clonotype was counted a single time. CDR3 amino acids: CASQPGLEDNEQYF. In DNA form, the CDR3 reads TGTGCCAGTCAGCCGGGACTAGAGGACAATGAGCAGTACTTC. The V gene is TRBV2, the J gene TRBJ2-7; 8 nucleotides agree with TRBD2. Losses at the gene ends were 9 bases for V and 7 bases for J; bases not matched to a gene: 14. CDR3 length equals 14 residues. Germline V gene sequence: CDR1 SNHLY, CDR2 FYNNEI. The full variable domain, rest sourced from reference TRBV2 and TRBJ2-7, is EPEVTQTPSHQVTQMGQEVILRCVPISNHLYFYWYRQILGQKVEFLVSFYNNEISEKSEIFDDQFSVERPDGSNFTLKIRSTKLEDSAMYFCASQPGLEDNEQYFGPGTRLTVT.

This clonotype was detected a few times. The chain carries TRBV9 and TRBJ2-3; D call uncertain. Germline V gene lookup returns CDR1 SGDLS and CDR2 YYNGEE. The V and J ends lost 7 bases and 4 bases respectively, with 13 bases between them. The length of the CDR3 is 13 residues. The DNA of the CDR3 is TGTGCCAGCGCGAGGCGATCTGCAGATACGCAGTATTTT. Translated: CASARRSADTQYF.

The rearrangement uses TRBV12-3 or TRBV12-4 and TRBJ2-4; D may match TRBD1 or TRBD2 (6 bases each). The CDR3 is made up of 16 amino acids. Trimming stripped 3 bases from V and 1 base from J, with 13 bases between. CDR3 DNA sequence: TGTGCCAGCAGTTTTGGGGGGCTTTCGGCCAAAAACATTCAGTACTTC. This translates into CASSFGGLSAKNIQYF.

This clonotype occurred a few times. V and J are TRBV6-2 or TRBV6-3 and TRBJ2-1, with TRBD2 matching over 10 bases. The CDR3 consists of 13 residues. Germline CDR1 and CDR2: MNHEY and SVGEGT. V trimming: 7 bases; J trimming: 7 bases; junction bases outside the gene matches: 4. This CDR3 reads CASMGSGRNEQFF. The DNA of the CDR3 is TGTGCCAGCATGGGTAGCGGGAGGAATGAGCAGTTCTTC.

This clonotype occurred a few times. This chain connects TRBV3-1 to TRBJ2-4, with 9 bases matching TRBD2. The last part of the DNA fits TRBJ2-5 better; the J call may be wrong. Per germline, CDR1 LGHDT and CDR2 YNNKEL (reference sequence). The CDR3 is made up of 15 amino acids. CDR3 residues: CASSQFAGGQETQYF. The CDR3 nucleotides read TGTGCCAGCAGCCAGTTCGCGGGAGGGCAAGAGACCCAGTACTTC.

This clonotype was seen a handful of times. The V gene is TRBV20-1, the J gene TRBJ2-3, with D possibly TRBD2 on 6 matching bases. Germline values: CDR1 DFQATT, CDR2 SNEGSKA (reference sequence). V lost 0 bases and J 8 bases, leaving 9 bases between the germline ends. CDR3 length: 12 amino acids. The CDR3 coding sequence is TGCAGTGCTAGAGAAACTAGCCCTACGCAGTATTTT. It encodes CSARETSPTQYF.

V usage is TRBV20-1 and J usage is TRBJ2-3; 8 positions agree with TRBD2. Losses at the gene ends were 5 bases for V and 2 bases for J; bases not matched to a gene: 12. The CDR3 length is 16 residues. The germline V gene encodes CDR1 DFQATT and CDR2 SNEGSKA (reference sequence). CDR3 amino acids: CSAGPGTRGSTDTQYF. CDR3 nucleotides: TGCAGTGCTGGACCCGGGACTAGGGGGTCCACAGATACGCAGTATTTT.

This clonotype was detected many times. The gene calls are TRBV7-2 and TRBJ2-1; no definite D call. This CDR3 has 12 amino acids. Trimming left V 0 bases short and J 6 bases short, with 3 bases between. CDR1 and CDR2 from the germline V gene are SGHTA and FQGNSA. CDR3 sequence reads: CASSLAVNEQFF. Here the CDR3 DNA reads TGTGCCAGCAGCTTAGCGGTCAATGAGCAGTTCTTC.